Each of the 20 T cell receptor beta chains below was sequenced from the same sample in a study of blood T cell repertoires in COVID-19. The protocol was immunoSEQ multiplex PCR, while the TCRdb copy is restricted to in-frame clones and leaves out a portion. The sample records 250,000 to 350,000 clones, roughly 84% being singletons. Source material: peripheral blood. Receptors originate from a human donor with COVID-19, enrolled during active disease. The donor label of this sample is uncertain.

The chain combines TRBV6-5 with TRBJ1-4; 8 bases match TRBD1. The CDR3 runs to 16 residues. J was trimmed by 7 bases and V by 0 bases; bases with no gene match: 7. Germline CDR1 MNHEY, CDR2 SVGAGI. Here the CDR3 DNA reads TGTGCCAGCAGTTACTCTGGTGGGGGGACAGGTGAAAAACTGTTTTTT. This gives the protein CASSYSGGGTGEKLFF.

The J gene is TRBJ2-1, the V gene TRBV10-1; 12 bases are shared with TRBD1. CDR3 size: 14 residues. CDR1 and CDR2 (germline): WNHNN, SYGVQD (reference sequence). The junction had 4 bases not matched to a gene; V was cut back by 9 bases and J by 4 bases. The CDR3 DNA is TGCGCCAGTGGGGACAGGGGGCATTACAATGAGCAGTTCTTC. Translated, it gives CASGDRGHYNEQFF.

The V gene is TRBV19, the J gene TRBJ1-5; D is possibly TRBD1 (6 bases). The CDR3 has 13 amino acids. V shed 3 bases and J shed 9 bases, with 12 bases lying between them. Germline V lookup: CDR1 LNHDA, CDR2 SQIVND (reference sequence). The CDR3 nucleotides are TGTGCCAGTAGTATGGACAGCCCGGGGCCCCAGCATTTT. Protein product: CASSMDSPGPQHF.

The chain's CDR3 is CASSSIRGPSYEQYF. In DNA, the CDR3 is TGTGCCAGCAGCTCGATCAGGGGGCCTAGCTACGAGCAGTACTTC. The chain combines TRBV7-9 with TRBJ2-7, with TRBD1 identical over 8 bases. The CDR3 contains 15 residues. Germline V gives CDR1 SEHNR, CDR2 FQNEAQ (reference sequence). The J segment lost 3 bases and the V segment lost 4 bases, leaving 8 bases of the junction unmatched.

CDR3 sequence reads: CASSQGSGQGLSGANVLTF. Here the CDR3 DNA reads TGTGCCAGCAGCCAAGGAAGTGGACAGGGGCTCTCTGGGGCCAACGTCCTGACTTTC. The chain carries TRBV4-2 and TRBJ2-6, with 9 bases fitting TRBD1. Trimming removed 1 base from V and 0 bases from J; junction bases left unmatched: 7. Germline assignment: CDR1 LGHNA and CDR2 YNFKEQ. This CDR3 contains 19 residues.

The chain uses TRBV28 and TRBJ2-3; D might be TRBD2 (6 bases). V lost 5 bases and J lost 8, with 17 bases in between. Germline CDR1 and CDR2: MDHEN and SYDVKM. The length of the CDR3 is 14 residues. CDR3 loop: CASSPPSRGSTQYF. The DNA of the CDR3 is TGTGCCAGCAGTCCCCCCAGTCGGGGGAGTACGCAGTATTTT.

This clone was observed a handful of times. J is TRBJ2-7 and V is TRBV21-1; TRBD1 is the table's D call, not checked against the DNA. TRBV21-1 is an annotated pseudogene. This CDR3 has 13 residues. CDR3 in amino acids: CASSSQGYYEQYF. The DNA of the CDR3 is TGTGCCAGCAGCAGCCAGGGGTACTACGAGCAGTACTTC.

The chain links TRBV21-1 to TRBJ2-7; the D call in the table, TRBD2, was not verified against the DNA. TRBV21-1 is tagged as a pseudogene. This CDR3 is 14 amino acids long. CDR3 sequence reads: CASSIGRPGYEQYF. In DNA form, the CDR3 reads TGTGCCAGCAGCATCGGGAGGCCGGGTTACGAGCAGTACTTC.

J is TRBJ2-7 and V is TRBV7-2, with 11 bases identical to TRBD2. V dropped 5 bases and J dropped 4; count of bases not matched to a gene: 4. Germline CDR1 and CDR2: SGHTA and FQGNSA. This CDR3 spans 14 amino acids. CDR3 sequence: CASSPGTSGYEQYF. The CDR3 DNA follows: TGTGCCAGCAGCCCCGGGACTAGCGGTTACGAGCAGTACTTC.

The chain combines TRBV19 with TRBJ2-6; D is ambiguous. The germline V gene has CDR1 LNHDA and CDR2 SQIVND (reference sequence). Trimming removed 5 bases at V and 4 bases at J, with 24 bases between. The CDR3 contains 19 residues. The CDR3 protein is CASSPLAVTLVSGANVLTF. CDR3 nucleotide sequence: TGTGCCAGTAGTCCATTAGCAGTAACTCTTGTGTCAGGGGCCAACGTCCTGACTTTC.

The sample holds one count of this clone. The rearrangement links TRBV11-2 to TRBJ2-2; maybe TRBD1 (6 bases). CDR1 SGHAT and CDR2 FQNNGV come from the germline V gene. Trimming shortened V by 1 base and J by 4 bases, and 13 bases separated the two germline ends. This CDR3 comprises 16 residues. The CDR3 DNA reads as TGTGCCAGCAGCTTAGTCTCGGTCAGGGGCACCGGGGAGCTGTTTTTT. Translation gives CASSLVSVRGTGELFF.

The chain joins TRBV25-1 to TRBJ2-1, with 12 bases lining up with TRBD2. Germline V gene sequence: CDR1 MGHDK, CDR2 SYGVNS. J lost 4 bases, V lost 6 bases, and 7 bases had no gene match. CDR3 length: 16 amino acids. CDR3 sequence (DNA): TGTGCCAGCAGGGATAGGACTAGCGGGGTATACAATGAGCAGTTCTTC. It is translated as CASRDRTSGVYNEQFF. Looking up the rest from reference TRBV25-1 and TRBJ2-1 gives the full variable domain: EADIYQTPRYLVIGTGKKITLECSQTMGHDKMYWYQQDPGMELHLIHYSYGVNSTEKGDLSSESTVSRIRTEHFPLTLESARPSHTSQYLCASRDRTSGVYNEQFFGPGTRLTVL.

This chain links TRBV5-1 with TRBJ2-7; tentatively, D is TRBD1 (6 bases). CDR1 SGHRS and CDR2 YFSETQ come from the germline V gene. The CDR3 runs to 16 residues. Trimming took 0 bases from V and 0 from J, leaving 13 bases between them. The CDR3 DNA reads as TGCGCCAGCAGCTTGGCCGGACAGCCGAGCTCCTACGAGCAGTACTTC. The encoded protein is CASSLAGQPSSYEQYF.

The CDR3 protein is CASSTSLGTENTEAFF. The DNA of the CDR3 is TGCGCCAGCAGCACTTCTCTCGGGACAGAGAACACTGAAGCTTTCTTT. The chain couples TRBV10-2 to TRBJ1-1; 7 positions match TRBD1. Germline loops: CDR1 WSHSY, CDR2 SAAADI. The CDR3 spans 16 residues. Trimming took 6 bases from V and 1 from J; bases not matched to a gene: 11.

The chain employs TRBV5-1 and TRBJ1-5; 10 nucleotides align to TRBD1. The germline CDR1 and CDR2 sequences are SGHRS and YFSETQ. J was trimmed by 3 bases and V by 4 bases; bases with no gene match: 10. The CDR3 loop spans 17 amino acids. In DNA form, the CDR3 reads TGCGCCAGCAGCCCCGGGGGCGGGACAGGGGACAATCAGCCCCAGCATTTT. This encodes CASSPGGGTGDNQPQHF.

The chain is built from TRBV7-9 and TRBJ1-4; D is ambiguous. This CDR3 contains 14 residues. Deletions cut 6 bases from V and 0 bases from J, with 8 bases between. Germline V gives CDR1 SEHNR, CDR2 FQNEAQ (reference sequence). The CDR3 reads CASSSAPTNEKLFF. CDR3 bases: TGTGCCAGCAGTAGTGCTCCAACTAATGAAAAACTGTTTTTT.

This clone has a count of ten or more. The rearrangement uses TRBV3-1 (or the pseudogene TRBV3-2) and TRBJ2-7; possible D gene TRBD2, 6 bases. The CDR3 loop spans 14 amino acids. V lost 2 bases and J 5 bases, leaving 13 bases between the germline ends. CDR1 and CDR2 from the germline V gene are LGHDT and YNNKEL (reference sequence). The CDR3 DNA is TGTGCCAGCAGCCAATCTTACGGGAGCGACGAGCAGTACTTC. Encoded protein: CASSQSYGSDEQYF.

CDR3 DNA: TGTGCCAGCAGTTTAGCCAGGCAGCCCCAGCATTTT. Translation gives CASSLARQPQHF. This chain connects TRBV28 to TRBJ1-5; D is ambiguous. Trimming stripped 2 bases from V and 7 bases from J, with 6 bases between. Germline V CDR1 and CDR2: MDHEN, SYDVKM. CDR3 length equals 12 residues.

The chain recombines TRBV5-1 with TRBJ2-2; 7 nucleotides match TRBD2. Losses at the gene ends were 0 bases for V and 1 base for J; bases not matched to a gene: 6. Germline CDR1 is SGHRS and CDR2 is YFSETQ. The CDR3 covers 17 residues. CDR3 sequence reads: CASSLAGLGLNTGELFF. CDR3 sequence (DNA): TGCGCCAGCAGCTTGGCAGGACTAGGATTGAACACCGGGGAGCTGTTTTTT.

This clone was seen just once. This chain joins TRBV6-2 or TRBV6-3 and TRBJ1-6; D may be TRBD1 (5 bases). This CDR3 is built from 17 residues. In germline, CDR1 is MNHEY, CDR2 SVGEGT. The V gene lost 4 bases and the J gene lost 5 bases, with 18 bases spanning the gap. The CDR3 nucleotides read TGTGCCAGCAGTTTTCCTAGGCGGGACTGGGATAATTCACCCCTCCACTTT. This sequence encodes CASSFPRRDWDNSPLHF.